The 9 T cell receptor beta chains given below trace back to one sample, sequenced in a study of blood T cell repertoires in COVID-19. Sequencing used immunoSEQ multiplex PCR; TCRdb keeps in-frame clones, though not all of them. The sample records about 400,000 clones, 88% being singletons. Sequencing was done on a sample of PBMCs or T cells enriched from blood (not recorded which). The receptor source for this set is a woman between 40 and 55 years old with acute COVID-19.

The CDR3 DNA sequence: TGTGCCAGCAGCCAAGGGGGGACAGGACTTAATCAGCCCCAGCATTTT. As protein: CASSQGGTGLNQPQHF. The rearrangement links TRBV3-1 (or the pseudogene TRBV3-2) to TRBJ1-5, with 8 bases lining up with TRBD1. The CDR3 runs to 16 residues. Germline V gene sequence: CDR1 LGHDT, CDR2 YNNKEL (reference sequence). V was clipped by 1 base and J by 4 bases; unmatched bases: 6.

This CDR3 reads CASSSAGAYNEQFF. CDR3 bases: TGTGCCAGCAGCTCTGCGGGGGCCTACAATGAGCAGTTCTTC. This rearrangement joins TRBV7-2 to TRBJ2-1; TRBD2 matches 7 bases. CDR3 length equals 14 residues. V lost 4 bases and J lost 2; bases outside the gene matches: 2. CDR1 and CDR2 from the germline V gene are SGHTA and FQGNSA.

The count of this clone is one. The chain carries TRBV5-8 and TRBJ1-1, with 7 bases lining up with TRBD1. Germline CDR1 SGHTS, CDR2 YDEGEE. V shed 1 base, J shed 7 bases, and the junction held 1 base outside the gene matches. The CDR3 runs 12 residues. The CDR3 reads CASSLNRGEAFF. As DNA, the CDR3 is TGTGCCAGCAGCTTGAACAGGGGTGAAGCTTTCTTT.

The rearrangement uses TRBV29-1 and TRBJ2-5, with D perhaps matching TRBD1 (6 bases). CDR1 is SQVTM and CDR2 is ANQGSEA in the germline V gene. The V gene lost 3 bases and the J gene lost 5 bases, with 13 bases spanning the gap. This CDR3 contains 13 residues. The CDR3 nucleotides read TGCAGCGTTGAGGACAGAAGCGTGGAGACCCAGTACTTC. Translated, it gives CSVEDRSVETQYF.

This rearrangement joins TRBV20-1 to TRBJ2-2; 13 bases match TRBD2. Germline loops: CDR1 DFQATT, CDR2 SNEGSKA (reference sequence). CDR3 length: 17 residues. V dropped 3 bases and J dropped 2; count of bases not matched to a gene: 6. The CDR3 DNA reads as TGCAGTGCTAGTGGACTAGCGGGGGCTAGCAACACCGGGGAGCTGTTTTTT. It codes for CSASGLAGASNTGELFF.

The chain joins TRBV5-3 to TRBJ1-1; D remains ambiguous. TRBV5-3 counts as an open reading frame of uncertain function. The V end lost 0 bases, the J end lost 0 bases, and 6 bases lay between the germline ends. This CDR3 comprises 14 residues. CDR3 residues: CARSLDSMNTEAFF. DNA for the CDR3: TGTGCCAGAAGCTTGGACAGTATGAACACTGAAGCTTTCTTT.

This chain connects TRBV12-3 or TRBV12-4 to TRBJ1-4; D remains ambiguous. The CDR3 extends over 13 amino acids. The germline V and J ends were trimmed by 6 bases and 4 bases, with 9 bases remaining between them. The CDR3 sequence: CASSLRVNEKLFF. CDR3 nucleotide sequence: TGTGCCAGCAGCCTACGTGTTAATGAAAAACTGTTTTTT.

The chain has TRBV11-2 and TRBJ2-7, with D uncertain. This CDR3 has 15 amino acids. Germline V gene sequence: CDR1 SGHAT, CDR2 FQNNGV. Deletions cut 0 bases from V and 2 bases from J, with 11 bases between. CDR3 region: CASSLEWAGAYEQYF. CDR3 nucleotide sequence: TGTGCCAGCAGCTTAGAATGGGCCGGCGCCTACGAGCAGTACTTC.

The CDR3 protein is CASRAPGQGGGYTF. The CDR3 DNA sequence: TGTGCCAGCAGGGCGCCGGGACAGGGAGGTGGCTACACCTTC. V gene TRBV6-5 combines with J gene TRBJ1-2, with TRBD1 matching over 9 bases. The germline V gene has CDR1 MNHEY and CDR2 SVGAGI. V lost 6 bases to trimming and J lost 7 bases; unmatched junction nucleotides: 9. The CDR3 covers 14 residues.